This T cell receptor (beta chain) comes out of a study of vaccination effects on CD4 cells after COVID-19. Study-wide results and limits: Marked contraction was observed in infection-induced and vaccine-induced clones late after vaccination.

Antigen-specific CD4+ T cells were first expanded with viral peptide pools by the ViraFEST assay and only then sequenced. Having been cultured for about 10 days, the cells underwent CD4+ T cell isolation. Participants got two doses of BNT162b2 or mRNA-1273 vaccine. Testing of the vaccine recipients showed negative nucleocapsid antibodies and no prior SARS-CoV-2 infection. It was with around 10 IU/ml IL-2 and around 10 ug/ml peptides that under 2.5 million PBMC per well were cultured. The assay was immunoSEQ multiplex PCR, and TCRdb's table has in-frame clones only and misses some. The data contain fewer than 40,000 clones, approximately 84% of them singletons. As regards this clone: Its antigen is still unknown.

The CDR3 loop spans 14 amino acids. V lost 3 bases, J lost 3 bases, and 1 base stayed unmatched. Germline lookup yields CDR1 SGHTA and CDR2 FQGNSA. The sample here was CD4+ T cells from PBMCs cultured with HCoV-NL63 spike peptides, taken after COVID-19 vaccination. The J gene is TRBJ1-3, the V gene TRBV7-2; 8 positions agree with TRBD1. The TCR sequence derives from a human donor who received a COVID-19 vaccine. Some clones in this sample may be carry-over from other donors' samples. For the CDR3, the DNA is TGTGCCAGCAGCTTGGACAGGGTTGGAAACACCATATATTTT. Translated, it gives CASSLDRVGNTIYF.